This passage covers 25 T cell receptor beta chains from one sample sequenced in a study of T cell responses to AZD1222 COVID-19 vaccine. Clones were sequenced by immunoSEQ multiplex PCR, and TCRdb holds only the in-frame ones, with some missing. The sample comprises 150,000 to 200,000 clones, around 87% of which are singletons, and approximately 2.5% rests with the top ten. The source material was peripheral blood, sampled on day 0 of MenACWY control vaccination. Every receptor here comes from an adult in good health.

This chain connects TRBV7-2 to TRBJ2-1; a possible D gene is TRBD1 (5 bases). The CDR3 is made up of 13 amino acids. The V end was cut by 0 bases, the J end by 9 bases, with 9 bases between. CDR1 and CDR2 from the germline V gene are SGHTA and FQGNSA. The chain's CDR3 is CASSLAQGTEQFF. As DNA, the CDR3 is TGTGCCAGCAGCTTAGCGCAGGGAACTGAGCAGTTCTTC.

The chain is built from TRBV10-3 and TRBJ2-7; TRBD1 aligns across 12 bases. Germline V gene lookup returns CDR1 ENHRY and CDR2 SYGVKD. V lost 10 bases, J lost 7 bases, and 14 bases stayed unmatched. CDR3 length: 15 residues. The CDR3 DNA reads TGTGCCACCTTTTCCCCGGGACAGGGGGCGAAAGAGCAGTACTTC. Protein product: CATFSPGQGAKEQYF.

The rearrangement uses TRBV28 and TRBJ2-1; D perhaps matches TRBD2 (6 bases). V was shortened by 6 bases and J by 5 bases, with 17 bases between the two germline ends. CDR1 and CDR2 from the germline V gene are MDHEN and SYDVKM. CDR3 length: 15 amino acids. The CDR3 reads CASSLTGTGNNEQFF. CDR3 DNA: TGTGCCAGCAGCTTAACCGGGACTGGAAACAATGAGCAGTTCTTC.

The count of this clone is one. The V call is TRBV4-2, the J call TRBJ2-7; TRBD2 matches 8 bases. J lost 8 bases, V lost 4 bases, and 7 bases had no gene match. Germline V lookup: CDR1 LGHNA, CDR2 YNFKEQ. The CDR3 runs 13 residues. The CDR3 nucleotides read TGTGCCAGCAGCCGCGGACTAGCCGCCCAGCAGTACTTC. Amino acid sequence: CASSRGLAAQQYF.

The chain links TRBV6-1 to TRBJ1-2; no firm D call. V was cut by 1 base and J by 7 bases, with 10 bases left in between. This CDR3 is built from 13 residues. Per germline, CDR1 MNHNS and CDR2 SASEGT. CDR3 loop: CASSEVPRFGYTF. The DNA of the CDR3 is TGTGCCAGCAGTGAAGTTCCTAGGTTTGGCTACACCTTC.

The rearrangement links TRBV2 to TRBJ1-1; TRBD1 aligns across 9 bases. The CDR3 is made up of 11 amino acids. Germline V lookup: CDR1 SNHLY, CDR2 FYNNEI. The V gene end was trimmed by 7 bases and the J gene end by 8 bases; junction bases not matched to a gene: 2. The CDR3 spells CASNGQGEAFF. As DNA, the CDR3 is TGTGCCAGCAATGGACAGGGGGAAGCTTTCTTT.

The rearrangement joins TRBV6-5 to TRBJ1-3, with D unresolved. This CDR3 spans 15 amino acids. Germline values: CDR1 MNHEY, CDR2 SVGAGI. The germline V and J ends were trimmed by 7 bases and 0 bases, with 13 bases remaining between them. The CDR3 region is CASIPQLPSGNTIYF. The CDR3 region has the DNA TGTGCCAGCATCCCCCAGCTGCCCTCTGGAAACACCATATATTTT.

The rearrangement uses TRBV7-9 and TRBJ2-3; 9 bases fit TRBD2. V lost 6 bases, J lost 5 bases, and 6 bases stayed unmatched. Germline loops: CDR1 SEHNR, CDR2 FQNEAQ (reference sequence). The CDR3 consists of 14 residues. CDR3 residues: CASSSGGGVDTQYF. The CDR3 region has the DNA TGTGCCAGCAGTAGCGGGGGAGGTGTAGATACGCAGTATTTT.

CDR3 region: CASSQRDMLLSYTF. The CDR3 DNA reads as TGTGCCAGCAGTCAGCGGGACATGCTTTTGAGCTACACCTTC. The chain links TRBV28 to TRBJ1-2; D might be TRBD1 (6 bases). In germline, CDR1 is MDHEN, CDR2 SYDVKM. Trimming stripped 5 bases from V and 9 bases from J, with 19 bases between. There are 14 residues in the CDR3.

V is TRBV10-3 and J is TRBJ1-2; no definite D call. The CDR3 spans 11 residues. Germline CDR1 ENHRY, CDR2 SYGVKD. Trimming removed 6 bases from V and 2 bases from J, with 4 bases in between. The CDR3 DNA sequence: TGTGCCATCAGCGGGAACTATGGCTACACCTTC. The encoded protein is CAISGNYGYTF.

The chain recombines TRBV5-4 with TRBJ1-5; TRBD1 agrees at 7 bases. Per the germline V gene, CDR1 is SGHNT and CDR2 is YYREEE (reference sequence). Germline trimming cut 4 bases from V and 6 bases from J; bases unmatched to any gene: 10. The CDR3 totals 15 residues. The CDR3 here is CASSIQGGPVQPQHF. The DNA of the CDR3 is TGTGCCAGCAGCATCCAGGGGGGCCCTGTTCAGCCCCAGCATTTT.

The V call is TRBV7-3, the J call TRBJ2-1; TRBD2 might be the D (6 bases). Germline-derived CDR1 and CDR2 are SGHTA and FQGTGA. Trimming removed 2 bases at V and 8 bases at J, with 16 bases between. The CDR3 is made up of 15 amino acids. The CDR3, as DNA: TGTGCCAGCAGCTTACTAGCGCTGAGGGGCCATGAGCAGTTCTTC. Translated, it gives CASSLLALRGHEQFF.

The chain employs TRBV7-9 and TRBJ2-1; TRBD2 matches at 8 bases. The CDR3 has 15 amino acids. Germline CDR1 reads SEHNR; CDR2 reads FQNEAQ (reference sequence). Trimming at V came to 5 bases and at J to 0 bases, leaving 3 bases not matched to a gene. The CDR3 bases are TGTGCCAGCAGCCCAAGCGGGAGCTCCTACAATGAGCAGTTCTTC. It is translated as CASSPSGSSYNEQFF.

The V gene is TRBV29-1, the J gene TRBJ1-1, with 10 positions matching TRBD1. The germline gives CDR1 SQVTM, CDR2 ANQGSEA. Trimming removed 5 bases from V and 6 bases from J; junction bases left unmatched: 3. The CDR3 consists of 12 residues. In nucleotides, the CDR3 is TGCAGCGTTAGGGACAGGGGACCTGAAGCTTTCTTT. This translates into CSVRDRGPEAFF.

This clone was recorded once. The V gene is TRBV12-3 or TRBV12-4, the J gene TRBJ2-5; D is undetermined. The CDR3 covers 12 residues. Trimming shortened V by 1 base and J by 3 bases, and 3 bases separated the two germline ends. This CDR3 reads CASSLGEETQYF. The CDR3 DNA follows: TGTGCCAGCAGTTTAGGGGAAGAGACCCAGTACTTC.

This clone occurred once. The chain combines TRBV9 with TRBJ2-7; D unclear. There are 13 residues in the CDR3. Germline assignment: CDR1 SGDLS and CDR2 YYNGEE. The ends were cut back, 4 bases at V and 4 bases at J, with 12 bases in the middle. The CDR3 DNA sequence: TGTGCCAGCAGCCCAGATTCCAGTTACGAGCAGTACTTC. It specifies CASSPDSSYEQYF.

The CDR3 protein is CASSLGGRGEQFF. The DNA for the CDR3 is TGTGCCAGCAGCTTGGGCGGGAGGGGTGAGCAGTTCTTC. This chain joins TRBV13 and TRBJ2-1, with TRBD2 identical over 9 bases. This CDR3 comprises 13 residues. V trimming: 3 bases; J trimming: 9 bases; junction bases outside the gene matches: 3. The germline CDR1 and CDR2 sequences are PRHDT and FYEKMQ (reference sequence).

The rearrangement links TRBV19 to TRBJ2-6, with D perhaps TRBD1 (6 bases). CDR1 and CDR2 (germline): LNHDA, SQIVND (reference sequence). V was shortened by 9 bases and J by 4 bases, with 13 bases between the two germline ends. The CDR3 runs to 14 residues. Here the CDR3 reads CASKQGGGANVLTF. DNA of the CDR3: TGTGCCAGCAAACAGGGTGGCGGGGCCAACGTCCTGACTTTC.

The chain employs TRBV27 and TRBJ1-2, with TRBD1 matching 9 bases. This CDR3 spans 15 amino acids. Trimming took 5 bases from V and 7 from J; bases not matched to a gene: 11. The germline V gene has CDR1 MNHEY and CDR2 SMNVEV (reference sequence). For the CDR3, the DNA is TGTGCCAGCAGTCGGGGATTACAGGGGGCGGCTGGCTACACCTTC. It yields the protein CASSRGLQGAAGYTF.

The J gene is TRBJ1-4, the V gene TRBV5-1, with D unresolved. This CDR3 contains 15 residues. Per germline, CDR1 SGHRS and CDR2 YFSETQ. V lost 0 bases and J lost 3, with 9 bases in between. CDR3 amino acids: CASSLGLAANEKLFF. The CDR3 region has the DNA TGCGCCAGCAGCTTGGGACTGGCGGCTAATGAAAAACTGTTTTTT.

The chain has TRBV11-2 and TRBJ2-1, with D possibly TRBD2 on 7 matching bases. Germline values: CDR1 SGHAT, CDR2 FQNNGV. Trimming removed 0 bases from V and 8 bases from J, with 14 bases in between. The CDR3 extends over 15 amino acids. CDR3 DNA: TGTGCCAGCAGCTTAGAGGGGGGGCCTTGGGATGAGCAGTTCTTC. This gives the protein CASSLEGGPWDEQFF.

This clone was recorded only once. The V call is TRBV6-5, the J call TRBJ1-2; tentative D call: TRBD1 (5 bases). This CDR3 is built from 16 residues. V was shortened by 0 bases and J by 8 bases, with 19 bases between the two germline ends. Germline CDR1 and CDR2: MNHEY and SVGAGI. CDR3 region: CASSYSRQIGGAGYTF. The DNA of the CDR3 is TGTGCCAGCAGTTACTCGCGACAGATCGGTGGAGCGGGCTACACCTTC.

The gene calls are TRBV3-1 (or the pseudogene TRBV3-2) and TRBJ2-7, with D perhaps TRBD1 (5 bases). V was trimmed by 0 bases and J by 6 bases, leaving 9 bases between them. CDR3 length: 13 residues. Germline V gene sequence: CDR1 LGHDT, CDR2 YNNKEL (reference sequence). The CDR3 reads CASSQDRGGEQYF. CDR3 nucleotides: TGTGCCAGCAGCCAAGATAGGGGTGGCGAGCAGTACTTC.

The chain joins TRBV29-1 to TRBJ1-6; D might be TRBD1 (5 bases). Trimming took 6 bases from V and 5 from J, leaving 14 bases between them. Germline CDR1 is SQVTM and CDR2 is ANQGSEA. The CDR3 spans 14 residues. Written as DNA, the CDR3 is TGCAGCGTCCTCCTTTCGGACAATAATTCACCCCTCCACTTT. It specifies CSVLLSDNNSPLHF.

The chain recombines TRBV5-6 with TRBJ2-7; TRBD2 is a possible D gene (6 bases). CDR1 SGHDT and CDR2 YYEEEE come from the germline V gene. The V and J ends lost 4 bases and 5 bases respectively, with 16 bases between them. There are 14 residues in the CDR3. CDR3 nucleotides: TGTGCCAGCAGCGCGGGGAGCCCCCACAACGAGCAGTACTTC. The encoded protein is CASSAGSPHNEQYF.